The source of this T cell receptor (beta chain) is a study of response to subunit inactivated influenza vaccine. Study results and limitations: It was suggested by the authors that few new T cells are recruited by each seasonal influenza vaccination.

Using its own MiXCR run on the RT-PCR reads, TCRdb lists one record per CDR3 protein. In the table there are 150,000 to 200,000 distinct CDR3 sequences, roughly 12% of which are singletons. Germline assignment: CDR1 LGHDT and CDR2 YNNKEL (reference sequence). This CDR3 has 14 residues. V shed 0 bases and J 8 bases; nucleotides not matched to a gene: 4. A single count supports this clonotype. What it binds is not known. This sample also appeared in a second study, on T cells expressing NK-cell markers. That paper adds: Researchers built TCR beta cDNA using 5'RACE template switching with UMIs. There were seven HCMV-seropositive donors and one seronegative donor among the eight sequenced.

The chain links TRBV3-1 to TRBJ2-4, with 7 positions matching TRBD2. The clonotype originates from a man aged 45-65 years who received an inactivated influenza vaccine. Sequencing was performed on CD8+ T cells sorted from PBMCs, taken approximately 13 days after vaccination. CDR3 sequence (DNA): TGTGCCAGCAGCCAAGAGGGGGGGTGGGACATTCAGTACTTC. As protein: CASSQEGGWDIQYF. The full variable domain, rest sourced from reference TRBV3-1 and TRBJ2-4, is DTAVSQTPKYLVTQMGNDKSIKCEQNLGHDTMYWYKQDSKKFLKIMFSYNNKELIINETVPNRFSPKSPDKAHLNLHINSLELGDSAVYFCASSQEGGWDIQYFGAGTRLSVL.